The entry that follows covers one TCR beta chain sequence. As handled by the study authors: Estimation of nucleated cell counts relied on the amplification of reference gene primers. Profiling relied on immunoSEQ multiplex PCR, and the TCRdb table lists in-frame clones only, not all of them. V and J calls and clone size are copied from that table; D and trimming were computed from the DNA. Of roughly 330,000 clones in the sample, 80% to 90% were seen once. The CDR3 contains 13 residues. V lost 1 base and J lost 6, with 8 bases in between. CDR1 and CDR2 from the germline V gene are KGHSH and LQKENI. The data derive from a study of blood T cell repertoires in COVID-19.

The receptor was isolated from a woman between 50 and 59 years old with acute or convalescent COVID-19. Sequencing used peripheral blood. V gene TRBV18 combines with J gene TRBJ2-3; D gene unclear. The CDR3 spells CASSPLLGDTQYF. CDR3 DNA: TGTGCCAGCTCACCACTCCTCGGGGATACGCAGTATTTT.